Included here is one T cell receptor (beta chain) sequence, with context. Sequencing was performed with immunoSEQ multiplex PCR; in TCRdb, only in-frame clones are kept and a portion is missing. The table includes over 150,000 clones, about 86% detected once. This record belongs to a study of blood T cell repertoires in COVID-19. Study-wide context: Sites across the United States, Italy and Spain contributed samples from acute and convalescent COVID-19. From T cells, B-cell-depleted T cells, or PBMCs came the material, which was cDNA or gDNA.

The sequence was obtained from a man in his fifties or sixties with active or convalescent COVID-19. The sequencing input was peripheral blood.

The CDR3 loop reads CASSLAVTGNEQYF. CDR3 coding DNA: TGTGCCAGCAGCTTGGCCGTGACAGGCAACGAGCAGTACTTC. V usage is TRBV5-4 and J usage is TRBJ2-7; tentatively, D is TRBD1 (6 bases). Trimming removed 0 bases at V and 5 bases at J, with 12 bases between. There are 14 residues in the CDR3. The germline CDR1 and CDR2 sequences are SGHNT and YYREEE (reference sequence).